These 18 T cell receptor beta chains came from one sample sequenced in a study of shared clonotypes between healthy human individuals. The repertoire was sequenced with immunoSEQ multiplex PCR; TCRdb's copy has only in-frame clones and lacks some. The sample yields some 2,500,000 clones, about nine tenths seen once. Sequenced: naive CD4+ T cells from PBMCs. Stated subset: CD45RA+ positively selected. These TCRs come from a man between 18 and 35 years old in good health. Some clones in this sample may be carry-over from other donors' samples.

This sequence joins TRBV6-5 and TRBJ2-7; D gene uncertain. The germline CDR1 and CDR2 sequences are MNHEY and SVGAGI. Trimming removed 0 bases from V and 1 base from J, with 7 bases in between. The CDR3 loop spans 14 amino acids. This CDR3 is CASSYSDISYEQYF. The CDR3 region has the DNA TGTGCCAGCAGTTACTCTGACATATCCTACGAGCAGTACTTC.

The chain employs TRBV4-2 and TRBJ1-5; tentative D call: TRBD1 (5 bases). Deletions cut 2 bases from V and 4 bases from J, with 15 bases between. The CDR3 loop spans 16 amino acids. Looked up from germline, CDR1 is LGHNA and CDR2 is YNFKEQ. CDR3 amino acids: CASSQPQGWGNQPQHF. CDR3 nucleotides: TGTGCCAGCAGCCAACCGCAGGGTTGGGGGAATCAGCCCCAGCATTTT.

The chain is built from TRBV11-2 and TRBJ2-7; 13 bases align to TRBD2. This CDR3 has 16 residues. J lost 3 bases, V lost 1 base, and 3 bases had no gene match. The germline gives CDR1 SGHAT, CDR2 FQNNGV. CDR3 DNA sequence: TGTGCCAGCAGCTTAGGGACTAGCGGGAGTTTCTACGAGCAGTACTTC. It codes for CASSLGTSGSFYEQYF. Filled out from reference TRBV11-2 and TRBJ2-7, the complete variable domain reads EAGVAQSPRYKIIEKRQSVAFWCNPISGHATLYWYQQILGQGPKLLIQFQNNGVVDDSQLPKDRFSAERLKGVDSTLKIQPAKLEDSAVYLCASSLGTSGSFYEQYFGPGTRLTVT.

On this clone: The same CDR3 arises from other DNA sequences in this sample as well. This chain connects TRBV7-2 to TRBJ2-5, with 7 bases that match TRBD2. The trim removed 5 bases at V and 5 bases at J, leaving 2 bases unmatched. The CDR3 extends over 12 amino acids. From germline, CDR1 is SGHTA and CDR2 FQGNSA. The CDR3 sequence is CASSGSGETQYF. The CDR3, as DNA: TGTGCCAGCAGCGGTAGCGGGGAGACCCAGTACTTC.

In DNA form, the CDR3 reads TGTGCCAGTAGTATAGGGAAGGCCGGACTCTATGGCTACACCTTC. It is translated as CASSIGKAGLYGYTF. The V call is TRBV19, the J call TRBJ1-2; D remains unclear. CDR3 length equals 15 residues. The germline V and J ends were trimmed by 1 base and 4 bases, with 13 bases remaining between them. The germline V gene has CDR1 LNHDA and CDR2 SQIVND (reference sequence).

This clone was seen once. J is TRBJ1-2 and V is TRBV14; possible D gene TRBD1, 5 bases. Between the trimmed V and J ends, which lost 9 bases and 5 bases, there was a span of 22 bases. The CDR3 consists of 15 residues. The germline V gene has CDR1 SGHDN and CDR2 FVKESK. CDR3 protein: CARCLTVERGYGYTF. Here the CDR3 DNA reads TGTGCCAGGTGCCTGACGGTCGAGCGGGGGTATGGCTACACCTTC.

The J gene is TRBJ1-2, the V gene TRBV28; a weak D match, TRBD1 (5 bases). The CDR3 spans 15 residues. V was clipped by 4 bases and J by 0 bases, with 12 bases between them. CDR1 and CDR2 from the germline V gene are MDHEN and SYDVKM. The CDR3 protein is CASSSVRGANYGYTF. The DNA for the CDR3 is TGTGCCAGCAGTTCCGTTCGGGGGGCTAACTATGGCTACACCTTC.

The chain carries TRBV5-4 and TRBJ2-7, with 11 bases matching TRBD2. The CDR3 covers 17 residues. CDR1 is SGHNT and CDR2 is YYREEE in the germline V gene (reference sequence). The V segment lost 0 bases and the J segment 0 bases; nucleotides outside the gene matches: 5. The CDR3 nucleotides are TGTGCCAGCAGCTTGGCCCCTAGCGGGAGGCCCTCCTACGAGCAGTACTTC. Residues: CASSLAPSGRPSYEQYF. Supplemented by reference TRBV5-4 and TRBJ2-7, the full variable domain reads ETGVTQSPTHLIKTRGQQVTLRCSSQSGHNTVSWYQQALGQGPQFIFQYYREEENGRGNFPPRFSGLQFPNYSSELNVNALELDDSALYLCASSLAPSGRPSYEQYFGPGTRLTVT.

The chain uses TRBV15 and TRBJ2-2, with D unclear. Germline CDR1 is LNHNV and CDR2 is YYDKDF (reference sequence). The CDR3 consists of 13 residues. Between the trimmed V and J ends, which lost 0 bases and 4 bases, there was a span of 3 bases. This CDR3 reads CATSREITGELFF. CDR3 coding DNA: TGTGCCACCAGCAGAGAAATCACCGGGGAGCTGTTTTTT.

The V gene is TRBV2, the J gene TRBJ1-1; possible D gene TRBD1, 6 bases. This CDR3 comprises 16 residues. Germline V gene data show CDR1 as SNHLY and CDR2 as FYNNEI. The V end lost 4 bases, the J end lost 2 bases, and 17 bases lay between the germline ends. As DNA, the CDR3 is TGTGCCAGCAGTGGTTGGGGGGGCGCGGGTAACACTGAAGCTTTCTTT. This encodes CASSGWGGAGNTEAFF. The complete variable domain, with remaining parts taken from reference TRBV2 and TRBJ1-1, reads EPEVTQTPSHQVTQMGQEVILRCVPISNHLYFYWYRQILGQKVEFLVSFYNNEISEKSEIFDDQFSVERPDGSNFTLKIRSTKLEDSAMYFCASSGWGGAGNTEAFFGQGTRLTVV.

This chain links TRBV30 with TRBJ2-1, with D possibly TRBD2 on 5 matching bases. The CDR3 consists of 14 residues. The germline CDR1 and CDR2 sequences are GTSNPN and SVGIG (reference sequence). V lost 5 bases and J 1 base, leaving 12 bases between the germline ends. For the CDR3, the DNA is TGTGCCTGGCAGGACTCGTATTCCTACAATGAGCAGTTCTTC. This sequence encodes CAWQDSYSYNEQFF. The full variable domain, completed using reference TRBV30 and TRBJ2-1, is SQTIHQWPATLVQPVGSPLSLECTVEGTSNPNLYWYRQAAGRGLQLLFYSVGIGQISSEVPQNLSASRPQDRQFILSSKKLLLSDSGFYLCAWQDSYSYNEQFFGPGTRLTVL.

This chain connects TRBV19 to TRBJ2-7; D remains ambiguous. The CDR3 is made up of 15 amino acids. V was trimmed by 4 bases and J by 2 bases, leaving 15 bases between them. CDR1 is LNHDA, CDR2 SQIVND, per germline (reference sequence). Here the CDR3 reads CASSTLAGEPYEQYF. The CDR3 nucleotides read TGTGCCAGTAGTACATTGGCAGGCGAACCCTACGAGCAGTACTTC.

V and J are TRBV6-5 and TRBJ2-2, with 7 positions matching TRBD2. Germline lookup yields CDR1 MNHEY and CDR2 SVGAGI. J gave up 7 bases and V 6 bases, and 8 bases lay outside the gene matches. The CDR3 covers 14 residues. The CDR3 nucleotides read TGTGCCAGCAGCCCGGGGAGGGATTTCGGGGAGCTGTTTTTT. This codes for CASSPGRDFGELFF.

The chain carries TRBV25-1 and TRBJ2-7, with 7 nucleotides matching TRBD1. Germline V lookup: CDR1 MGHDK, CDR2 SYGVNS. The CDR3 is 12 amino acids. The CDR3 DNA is TGTGCTAACAGGGGTATTCCCTACGAGCAGTACTTC. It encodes CANRGIPYEQYF.

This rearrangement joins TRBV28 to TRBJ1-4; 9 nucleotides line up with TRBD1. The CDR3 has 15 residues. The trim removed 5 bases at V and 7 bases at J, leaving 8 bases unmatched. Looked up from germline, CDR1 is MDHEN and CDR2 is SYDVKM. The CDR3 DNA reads TGTGCCAGCAGTCCGGGGGGACAGGGAGGTGAAAAACTGTTTTTT. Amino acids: CASSPGGQGGEKLFF. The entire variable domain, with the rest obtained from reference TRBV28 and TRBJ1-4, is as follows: DVKVTQSSRYLVKRTGEKVFLECVQDMDHENMFWYRQDPGLGLRLIYFSYDVKMKEKGDIPEGYSVSREKKERFSLILESASTNQTSMYLCASSPGGQGGEKLFFGSGTQLSVL.

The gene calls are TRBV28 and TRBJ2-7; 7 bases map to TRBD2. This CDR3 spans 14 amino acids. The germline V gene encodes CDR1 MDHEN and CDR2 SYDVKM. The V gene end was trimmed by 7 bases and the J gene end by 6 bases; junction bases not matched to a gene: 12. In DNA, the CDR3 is TGTGCCAGCATTGACCGAGCGGGAAAGTTCGAGCAGTACTTC. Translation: CASIDRAGKFEQYF. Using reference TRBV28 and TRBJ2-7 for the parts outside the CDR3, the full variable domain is DVKVTQSSRYLVKRTGEKVFLECVQDMDHENMFWYRQDPGLGLRLIYFSYDVKMKEKGDIPEGYSVSREKKERFSLILESASTNQTSMYLCASIDRAGKFEQYFGPGTRLTVT.

The DNA for the CDR3 is TGTGCCAGCAGTTCTCCCGCAACTAATGAAAAACTGTTTTTT. Translated: CASSSPATNEKLFF. V usage is TRBV27 and J usage is TRBJ1-4; D gene unclear. The CDR3 is 14 amino acids. CDR1 is MNHEY and CDR2 is SMNVEV in the germline V gene (reference sequence). Trimming stripped 4 bases from V and 0 bases from J, with 6 bases between.

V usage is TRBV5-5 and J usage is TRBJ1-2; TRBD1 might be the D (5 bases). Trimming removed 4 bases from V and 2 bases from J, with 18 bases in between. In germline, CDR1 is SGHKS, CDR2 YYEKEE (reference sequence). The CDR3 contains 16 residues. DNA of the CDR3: TGTGCCAGCAGCGAGGCCCCAGGGAGATCGAACTATGGCTACACCTTC. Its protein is CASSEAPGRSNYGYTF.